This TCR beta chain was recorded in a study of blood T cell repertoires in COVID-19. Measured with immunoSEQ multiplex PCR; TCRdb has only the in-frame clones, and not every one. The sample comprises around 250,000 clones, roughly 84% of which are singletons, and under 3.5% rests with the top ten. The V end lost 1 base, the J end lost 5 bases, and 12 bases lay between the germline ends. This CDR3 is built from 15 residues. Germline-derived CDR1 and CDR2 are LGHNA and YSLEER. This sequence was found in a woman in her late teens or twenties with acute or convalescent COVID-19. The chain recombines TRBV4-3 with TRBJ1-5; D possibly corresponds to TRBD1 (5 bases). The sequenced material came from peripheral blood. CDR3 loop: CASSQGTGGYQPQHF. As DNA, the CDR3 is TGCGCCAGCAGCCAAGGGACCGGGGGGTATCAGCCCCAGCATTTT.